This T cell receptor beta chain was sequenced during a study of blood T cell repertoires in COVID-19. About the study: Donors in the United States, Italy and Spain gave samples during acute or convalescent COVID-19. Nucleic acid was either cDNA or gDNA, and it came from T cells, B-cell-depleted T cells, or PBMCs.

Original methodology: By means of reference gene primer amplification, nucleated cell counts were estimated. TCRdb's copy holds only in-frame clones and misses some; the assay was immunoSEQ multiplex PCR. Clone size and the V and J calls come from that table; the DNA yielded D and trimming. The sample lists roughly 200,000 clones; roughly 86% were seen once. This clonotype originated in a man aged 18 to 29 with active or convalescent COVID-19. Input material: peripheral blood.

The CDR3 spells CASSQTINYGYTF. CDR3 in DNA: TGTGCCAGCAGCCAAACAATCAACTATGGCTACACCTTC. This chain connects TRBV14 to TRBJ1-2; D ambiguous. This CDR3 is 13 amino acids long. Trimming pared 2 bases from V and 2 bases from J, leaving 6 bases between. In germline, CDR1 is SGHDN, CDR2 FVKESK.